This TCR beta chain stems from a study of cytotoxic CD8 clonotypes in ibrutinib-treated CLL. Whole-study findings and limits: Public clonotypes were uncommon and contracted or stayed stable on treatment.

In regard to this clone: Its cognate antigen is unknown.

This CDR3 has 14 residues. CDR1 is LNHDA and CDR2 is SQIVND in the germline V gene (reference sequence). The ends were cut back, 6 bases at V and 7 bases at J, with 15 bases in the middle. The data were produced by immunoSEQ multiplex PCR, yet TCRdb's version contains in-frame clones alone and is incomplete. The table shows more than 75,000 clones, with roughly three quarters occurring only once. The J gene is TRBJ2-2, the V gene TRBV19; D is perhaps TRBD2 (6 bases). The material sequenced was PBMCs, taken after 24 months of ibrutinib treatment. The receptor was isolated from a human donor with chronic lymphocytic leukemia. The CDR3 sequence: CASSLGLADGELFF. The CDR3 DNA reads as TGTGCCAGTAGCCTGGGGTTAGCGGACGGGGAGCTGTTTTTT.